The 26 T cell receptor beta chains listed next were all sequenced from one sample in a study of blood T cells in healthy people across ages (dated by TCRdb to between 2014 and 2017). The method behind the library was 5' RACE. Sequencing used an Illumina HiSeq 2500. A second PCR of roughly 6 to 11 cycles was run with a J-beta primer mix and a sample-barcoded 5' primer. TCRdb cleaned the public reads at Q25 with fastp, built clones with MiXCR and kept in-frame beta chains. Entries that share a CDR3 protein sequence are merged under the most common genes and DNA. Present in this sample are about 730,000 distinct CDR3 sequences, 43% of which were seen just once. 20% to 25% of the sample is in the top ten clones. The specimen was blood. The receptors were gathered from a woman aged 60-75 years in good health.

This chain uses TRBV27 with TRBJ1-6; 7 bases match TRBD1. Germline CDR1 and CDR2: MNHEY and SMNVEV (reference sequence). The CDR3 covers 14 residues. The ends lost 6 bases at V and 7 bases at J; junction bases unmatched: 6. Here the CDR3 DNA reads TGTGCCAGCAGGGGAACAGGGGCGAATTCACCCCTCCACTTT. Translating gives CASRGTGANSPLHF.

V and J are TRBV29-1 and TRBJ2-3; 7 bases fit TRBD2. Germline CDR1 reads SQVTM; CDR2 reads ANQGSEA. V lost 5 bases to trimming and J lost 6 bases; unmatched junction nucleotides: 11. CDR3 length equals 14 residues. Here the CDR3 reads CSVRAGVNSDTQYF. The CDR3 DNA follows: TGCAGCGTTAGGGCGGGAGTTAACTCGGATACGCAGTATTTT.

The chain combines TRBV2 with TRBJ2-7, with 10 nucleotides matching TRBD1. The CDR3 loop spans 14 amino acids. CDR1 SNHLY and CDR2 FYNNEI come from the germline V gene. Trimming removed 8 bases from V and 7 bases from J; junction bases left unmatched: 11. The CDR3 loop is CASVRTGGSGEQYF. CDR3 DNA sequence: TGTGCCAGCGTGCGGACAGGGGGTTCGGGTGAGCAGTACTTC. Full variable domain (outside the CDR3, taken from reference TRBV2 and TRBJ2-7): EPEVTQTPSHQVTQMGQEVILRCVPISNHLYFYWYRQILGQKVEFLVSFYNNEISEKSEIFDDQFSVERPDGSNFTLKIRSTKLEDSAMYFCASVRTGGSGEQYFGPGTRLTVT.

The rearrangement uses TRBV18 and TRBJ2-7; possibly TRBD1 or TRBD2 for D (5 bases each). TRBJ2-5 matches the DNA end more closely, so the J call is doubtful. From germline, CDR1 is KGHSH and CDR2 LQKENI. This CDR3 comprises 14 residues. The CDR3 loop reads CASSPIGDGETQYF. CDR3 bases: TGTGCCAGCTCACCCATCGGGGACGGAGAGACCCAGTACTTC.

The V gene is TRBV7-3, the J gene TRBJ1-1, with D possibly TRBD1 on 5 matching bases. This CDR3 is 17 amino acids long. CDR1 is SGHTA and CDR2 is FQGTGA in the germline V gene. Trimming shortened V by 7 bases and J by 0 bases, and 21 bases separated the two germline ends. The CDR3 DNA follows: TGTGCCAGCACCTCCGGGGGGACCGGTAGTATGAACACTGAAGCTTTCTTT. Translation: CASTSGGTGSMNTEAFF.

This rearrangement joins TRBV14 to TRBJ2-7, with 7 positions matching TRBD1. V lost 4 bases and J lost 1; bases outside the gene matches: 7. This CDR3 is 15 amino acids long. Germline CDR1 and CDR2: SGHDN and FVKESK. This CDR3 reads CASSRQGSSSYEQYF. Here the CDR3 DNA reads TGTGCCAGCAGCCGACAGGGATCATCTTCCTACGAGCAGTACTTC.

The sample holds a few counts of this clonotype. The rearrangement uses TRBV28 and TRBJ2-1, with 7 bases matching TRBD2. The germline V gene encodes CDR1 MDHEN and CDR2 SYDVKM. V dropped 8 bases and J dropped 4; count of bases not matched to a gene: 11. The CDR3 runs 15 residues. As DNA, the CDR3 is TGTGCCAGCTATACCGGTTCGGGAGGATACAATGAGCAGTTCTTC. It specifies CASYTGSGGYNEQFF.

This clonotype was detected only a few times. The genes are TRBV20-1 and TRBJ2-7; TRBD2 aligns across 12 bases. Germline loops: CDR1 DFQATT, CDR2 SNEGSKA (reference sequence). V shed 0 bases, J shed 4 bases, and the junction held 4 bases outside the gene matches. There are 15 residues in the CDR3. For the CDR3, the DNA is TGCAGTGCTAGAGACCCCACTAGCGGGAGGTACGAGCAGTACTTC. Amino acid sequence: CSARDPTSGRYEQYF.

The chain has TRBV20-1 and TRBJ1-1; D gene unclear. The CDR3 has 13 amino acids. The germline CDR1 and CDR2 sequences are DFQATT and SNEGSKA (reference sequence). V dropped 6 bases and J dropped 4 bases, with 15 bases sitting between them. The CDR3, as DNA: TGCAGTGCCCCACCGGCGGGGAGCACTGAAGCTTTCTTT. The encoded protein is CSAPPAGSTEAFF.

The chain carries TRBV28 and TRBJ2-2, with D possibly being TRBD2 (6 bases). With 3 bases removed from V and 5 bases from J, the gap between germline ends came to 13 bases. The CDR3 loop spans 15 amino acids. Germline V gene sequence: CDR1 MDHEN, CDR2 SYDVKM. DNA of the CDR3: TGTGCCAGCAGTTTGGGACTCCCCAAGACCGGGGAGCTGTTTTTT. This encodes CASSLGLPKTGELFF.

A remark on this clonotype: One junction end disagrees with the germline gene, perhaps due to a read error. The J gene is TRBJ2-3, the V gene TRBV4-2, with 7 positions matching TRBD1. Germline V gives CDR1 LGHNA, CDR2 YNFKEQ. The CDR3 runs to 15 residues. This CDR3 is CTSSRDSASTDTQYF. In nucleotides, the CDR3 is TGTACCAGCAGCCGGGACAGTGCTAGCACAGATACGCAGTATTTT.

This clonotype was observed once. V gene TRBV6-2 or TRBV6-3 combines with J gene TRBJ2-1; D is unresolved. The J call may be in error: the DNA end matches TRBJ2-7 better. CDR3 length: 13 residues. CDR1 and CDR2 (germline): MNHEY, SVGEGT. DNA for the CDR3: TGTGCCAGCAGCCGCCCGACTTACAATGAGCAGTACTTC. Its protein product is CASSRPTYNEQYF.

The CDR3 loop reads CASSKPQSSYNSPLHF. CDR3 DNA sequence: TGTGCCAGCAGCAAACCACAGAGCTCCTATAATTCACCCCTCCACTTT. The V gene is TRBV7-2, the J gene TRBJ1-6, with unresolved D. With 5 bases removed from V and 0 bases from J, the gap between germline ends came to 11 bases. Germline V lookup: CDR1 SGHTA, CDR2 FQGNSA. This CDR3 region has 16 residues. Drawing the rest from reference TRBV7-2 and TRBJ1-6, the complete variable domain is GAGVSQSPSNKVTEKGKDVELRCDPISGHTALYWYRQSLGQGLEFLIYFQGNSAPDKSGLPSDRFSAERTGGSVSTLTIQRTQQEDSAVYLCASSKPQSSYNSPLHFGNGTRLTVT.

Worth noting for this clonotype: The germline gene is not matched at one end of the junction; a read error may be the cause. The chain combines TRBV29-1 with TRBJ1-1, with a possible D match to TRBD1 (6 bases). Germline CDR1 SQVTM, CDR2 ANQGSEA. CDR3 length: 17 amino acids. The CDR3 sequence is CSAERLPKTGRNTEAFF. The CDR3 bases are TGCAGCGCTGAACGACTCCCCAAAACAGGGAGGAACACTGAAGCTTTCTTT.

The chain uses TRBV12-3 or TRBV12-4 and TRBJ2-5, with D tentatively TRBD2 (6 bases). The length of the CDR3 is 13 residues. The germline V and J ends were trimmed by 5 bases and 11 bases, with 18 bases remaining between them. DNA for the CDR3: TGTGCCAGCAGTAGGGAAGTTCGGGCGGGGCAGTACTTC. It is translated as CASSREVRAGQYF.

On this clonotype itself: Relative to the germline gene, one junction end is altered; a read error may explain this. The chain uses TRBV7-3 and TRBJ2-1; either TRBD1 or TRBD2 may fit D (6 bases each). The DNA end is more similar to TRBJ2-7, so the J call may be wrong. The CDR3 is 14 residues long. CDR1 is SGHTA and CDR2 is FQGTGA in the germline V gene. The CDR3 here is CASSLTGAYNEQYF. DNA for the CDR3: TGTGCTAGCAGCTTAACGGGGGCGTACAATGAGCAGTACTTC.

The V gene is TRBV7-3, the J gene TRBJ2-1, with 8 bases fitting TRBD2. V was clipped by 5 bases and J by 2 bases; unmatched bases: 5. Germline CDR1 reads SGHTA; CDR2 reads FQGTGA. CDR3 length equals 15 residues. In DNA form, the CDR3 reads TGTGCCAGCAGCCGCAATAGCGGGACCTACAATGAGCAGTTCTTC. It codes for CASSRNSGTYNEQFF.

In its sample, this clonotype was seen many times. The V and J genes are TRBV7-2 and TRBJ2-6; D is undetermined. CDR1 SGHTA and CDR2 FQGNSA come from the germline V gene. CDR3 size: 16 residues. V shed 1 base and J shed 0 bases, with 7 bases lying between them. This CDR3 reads CASSLGGGSGANVLTF. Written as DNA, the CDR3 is TGTGCCAGCAGCTTAGGCGGCGGCTCTGGGGCCAACGTCCTGACTTTC.

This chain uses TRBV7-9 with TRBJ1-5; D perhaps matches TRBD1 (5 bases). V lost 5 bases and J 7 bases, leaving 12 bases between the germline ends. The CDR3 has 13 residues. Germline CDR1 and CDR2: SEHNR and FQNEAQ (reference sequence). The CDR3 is CASSQGEEQPQHF. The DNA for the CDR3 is TGTGCCAGCAGCCAAGGGGAGGAACAGCCCCAGCATTTT.

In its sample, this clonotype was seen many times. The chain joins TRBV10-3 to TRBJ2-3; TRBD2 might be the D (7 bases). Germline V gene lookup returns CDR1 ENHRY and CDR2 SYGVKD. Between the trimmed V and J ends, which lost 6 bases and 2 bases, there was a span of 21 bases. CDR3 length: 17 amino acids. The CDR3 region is CAISQGGGPVFTDTQYF. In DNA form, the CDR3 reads TGTGCCATCAGCCAAGGGGGAGGGCCCGTCTTCACAGATACGCAGTATTTT.

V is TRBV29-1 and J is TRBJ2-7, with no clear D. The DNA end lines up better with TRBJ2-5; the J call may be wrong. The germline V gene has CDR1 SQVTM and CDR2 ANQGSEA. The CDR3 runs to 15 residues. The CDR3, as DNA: TGCAGCGTTGAATGGGTGCTAGGGAAGGAGGAGACCCAGTACTTC. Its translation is CSVEWVLGKEETQYF.

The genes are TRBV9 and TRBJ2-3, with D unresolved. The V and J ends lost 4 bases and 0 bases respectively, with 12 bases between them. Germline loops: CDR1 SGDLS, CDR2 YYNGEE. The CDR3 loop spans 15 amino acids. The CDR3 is CASSPRTTSTDTQYF. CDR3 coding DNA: TGTGCCAGCAGCCCCCGGACGACTAGCACAGATACGCAGTATTTT.

The DNA for the CDR3 is TGTGCCACCAGTGTGATTAGCGGGTACCAAGAGACCCAGTACTTC. This gives the protein CATSVISGYQETQYF. The chain joins TRBV24-1 to TRBJ2-5; 7 nucleotides agree with TRBD2. This CDR3 has 15 amino acids. V shed 5 bases and J 0 bases; nucleotides not matched to a gene: 5. Germline values: CDR1 KGHDR, CDR2 SFDVKD.

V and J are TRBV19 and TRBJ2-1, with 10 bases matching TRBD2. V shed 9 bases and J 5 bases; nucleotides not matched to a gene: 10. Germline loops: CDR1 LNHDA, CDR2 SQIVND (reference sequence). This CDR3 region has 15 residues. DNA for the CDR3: TGTGCCAGATGGACTAGCGGTCCCACCCACAATGAGCAGTTCTTC. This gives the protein CARWTSGPTHNEQFF.

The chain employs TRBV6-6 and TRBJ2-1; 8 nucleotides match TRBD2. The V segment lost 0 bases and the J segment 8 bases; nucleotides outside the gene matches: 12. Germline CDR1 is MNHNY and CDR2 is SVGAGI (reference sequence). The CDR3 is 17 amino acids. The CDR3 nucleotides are TGTGCCAGCAGTTACTCGATAAGTAGCGGGACCAACGATGAGCAGTTCTTC. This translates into CASSYSISSGTNDEQFF.

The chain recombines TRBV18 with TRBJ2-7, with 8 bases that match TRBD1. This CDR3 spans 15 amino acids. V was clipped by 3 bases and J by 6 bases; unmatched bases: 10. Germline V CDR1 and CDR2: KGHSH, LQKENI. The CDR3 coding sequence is TGTGCCAGCTCACCCTGGACAGGGTCGAGTGGCGAGCAGTACTTC. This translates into CASSPWTGSSGEQYF.